In its sample, the clone carrying this T cell receptor (beta chain) was seen many times. The target antigen is unknown. The V end was cut by 3 bases, the J end by 6 bases, with 11 bases between. The CDR3 loop spans 13 amino acids. The germline CDR1 and CDR2 sequences are MNHEY and SVGAGI. The record originates from a study of prognosis after radiotherapy for stage I lung cancer. Study background: Stage I non-small cell lung cancer cases were enrolled from 2018 through early 2019.

Regarding the study as a whole: Metastatic and non-metastatic patients reportedly diverged in TRBV and TRBJ gene usage.

From genomic DNA, two-round multiplex PCR was used to amplify TCR beta CDR3. First-round PCR amplification was performed with primers specific to each TRBV and TRBJ gene. Universal primers were used in the second PCR round. In TCRdb, the multiplex PCR reads were re-called with MiXCR into one record per CDR3 protein. The sample contains under 75,000 distinct CDR3 sequences, more than 20% of which appear only once. Sequencing used PBMCs, obtained before or after stereotactic body radiation therapy (not recorded which). The receptor comes from a donor older than 45 with non-small cell lung cancer. The V call is TRBV6-5, the J call TRBJ1-2, with a possible D match to TRBD1 (6 bases). The DNA of the CDR3 is TGTGCCAGCAGTTATGAACAGGGCGATGGCTACACCTTC. Its protein is CASSYEQGDGYTF.